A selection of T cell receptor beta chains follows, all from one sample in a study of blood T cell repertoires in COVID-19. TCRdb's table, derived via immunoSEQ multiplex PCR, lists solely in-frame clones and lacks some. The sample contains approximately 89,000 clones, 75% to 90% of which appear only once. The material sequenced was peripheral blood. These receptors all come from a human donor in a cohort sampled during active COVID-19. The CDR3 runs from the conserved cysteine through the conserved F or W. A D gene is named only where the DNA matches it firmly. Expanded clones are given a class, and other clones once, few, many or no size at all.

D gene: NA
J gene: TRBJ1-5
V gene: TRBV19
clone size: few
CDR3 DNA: TGTGCCAGTAGTATGACTCTTCAGCCCCAGCATTTT
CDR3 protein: CASSMTLQPQHF

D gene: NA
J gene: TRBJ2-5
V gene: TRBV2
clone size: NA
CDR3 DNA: TGTGCCAGCAGTGGGGGACTCGGAGAGACCCAGTACTTC
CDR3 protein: CASSGGLGETQYF

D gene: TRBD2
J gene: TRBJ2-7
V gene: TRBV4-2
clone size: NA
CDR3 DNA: TGTGCCAGCAGCCAAGAACCCGGGACTAGGGCCTACGAGCAGTACTTC
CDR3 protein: CASSQEPGTRAYEQYF

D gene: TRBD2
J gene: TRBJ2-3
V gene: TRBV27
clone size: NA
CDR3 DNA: TGTGCCGCCGGAAGGGCTAGCGGGGGTTTCTACACAGATACGCAGTATTTT
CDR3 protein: CAAGRASGGFYTDTQYF

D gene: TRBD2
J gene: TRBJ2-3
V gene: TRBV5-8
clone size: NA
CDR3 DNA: TGTGCCAGCAGCTACGCGGGGGGCAGCACAGATACGCAGTATTTT
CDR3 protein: CASSYAGGSTDTQYF

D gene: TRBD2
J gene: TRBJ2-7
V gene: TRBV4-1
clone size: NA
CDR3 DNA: TGCGCCAGCAGCCAACCTCCTAGCGGGGTGCACGAGCAGTACTTC
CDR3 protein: CASSQPPSGVHEQYF

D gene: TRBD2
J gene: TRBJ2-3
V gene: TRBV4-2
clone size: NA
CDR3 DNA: TGTGCCAGCAGCCAACTTGTCCTAGCGGGGGGGCGAGATACGCAGTATTTT
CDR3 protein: CASSQLVLAGGRDTQYF

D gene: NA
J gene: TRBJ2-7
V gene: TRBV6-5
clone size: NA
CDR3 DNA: TGTGCCAGCAGTTACTCCGGCCAGGGGACCTACGAGCAGTACTTC
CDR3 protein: CASSYSGQGTYEQYF

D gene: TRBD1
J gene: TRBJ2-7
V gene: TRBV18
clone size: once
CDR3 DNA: TGTGCCACCTCCGGGGACAGGCGCTACGAGCAGTACTTC
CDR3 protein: CATSGDRRYEQYF

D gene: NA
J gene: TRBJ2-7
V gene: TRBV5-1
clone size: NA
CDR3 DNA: TGCGCCAGCAGCTTGGAAGGGGCCGACGAGCAGTACTTC
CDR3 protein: CASSLEGADEQYF

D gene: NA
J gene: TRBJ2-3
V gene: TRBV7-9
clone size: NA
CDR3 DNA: TGTGCCAGCAGTCACGGGGGAAGAACAGATACGCAGTATTTT
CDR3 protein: CASSHGGRTDTQYF

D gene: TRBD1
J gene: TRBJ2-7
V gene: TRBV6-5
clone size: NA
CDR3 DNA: TGTGCCAGCAGCCGGGACAGGGGGAGCTACGAGCAGTACTTC
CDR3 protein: CASSRDRGSYEQYF

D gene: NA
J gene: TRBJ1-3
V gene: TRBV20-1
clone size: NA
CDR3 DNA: TGCAGTGCTAGTCACGGTAGCTCTGGAAACACCATATATTTT
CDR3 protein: CSASHGSSGNTIYF

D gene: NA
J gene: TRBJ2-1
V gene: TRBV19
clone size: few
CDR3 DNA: TGTGCCAGTAGTATAGACCCTTACAATGAGCAGTTCTTC
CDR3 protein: CASSIDPYNEQFF

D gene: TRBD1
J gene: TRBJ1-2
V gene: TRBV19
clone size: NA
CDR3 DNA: TGTGCCAGTAGTATACTCGCAGGGGGTAACTATGGCTACACCTTC
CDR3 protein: CASSILAGGNYGYTF

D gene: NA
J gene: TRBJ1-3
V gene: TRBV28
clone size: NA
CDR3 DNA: TGTGCCAGCAACCGGGGGGGGCATTGGTCTGGAAACACCATATATTTT
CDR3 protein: CASNRGGHWSGNTIYF

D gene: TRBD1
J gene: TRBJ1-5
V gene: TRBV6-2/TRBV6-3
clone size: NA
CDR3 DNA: TGTGCCAGCAGCCCACTGGGACAGGGCATAAGGCCCCAGCATTTT
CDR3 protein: CASSPLGQGIRPQHF

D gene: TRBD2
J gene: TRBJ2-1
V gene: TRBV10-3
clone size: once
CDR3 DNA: TGTGCCATCAGTGAGAATGTCCTAGCGGTTTTGAATGAGCAGTTCTTC
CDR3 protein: CAISENVLAVLNEQFF

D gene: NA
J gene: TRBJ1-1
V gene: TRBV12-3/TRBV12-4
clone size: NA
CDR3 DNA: TGTGCCAGCAGTACGAGCCAATTCACTGAAGCTTTCTTT
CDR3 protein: CASSTSQFTEAFF

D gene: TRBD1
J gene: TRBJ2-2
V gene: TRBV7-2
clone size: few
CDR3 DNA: TGTGCCAGCAGCTCCGGGCGGACAGGGTACAACACCGGGGAGCTGTTTTTT
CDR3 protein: CASSSGRTGYNTGELFF

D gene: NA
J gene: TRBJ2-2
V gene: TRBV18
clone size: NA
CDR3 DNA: TGTGCCAGCTCACCAAAAGCCGGTATCACCGGGGAGCTGTTTTTT
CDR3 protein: CASSPKAGITGELFF

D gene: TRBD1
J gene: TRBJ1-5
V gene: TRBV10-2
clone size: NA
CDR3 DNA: TGCGCCAGCAAAGAAGCGGGACAGGGTTCCTGGCCCCAGCATTTT
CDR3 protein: CASKEAGQGSWPQHF

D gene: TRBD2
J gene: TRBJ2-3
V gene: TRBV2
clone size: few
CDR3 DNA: TGTGCCACGCGGCGGGACTACCGCACAGATACGCAGTATTTT
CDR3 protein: CATRRDYRTDTQYF

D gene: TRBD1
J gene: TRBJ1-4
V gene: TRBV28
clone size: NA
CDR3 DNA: TGTGCCAGCACAAACCCCGGGACAGCCGAAGGAAAACTGTTTTTT
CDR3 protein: CASTNPGTAEGKLFF

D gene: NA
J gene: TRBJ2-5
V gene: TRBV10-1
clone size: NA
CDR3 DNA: TGCGCCAGCAGTGAGTCTCGCGGGGGCCCACGGACCCAGTACTTC
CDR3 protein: CASSESRGGPRTQYF

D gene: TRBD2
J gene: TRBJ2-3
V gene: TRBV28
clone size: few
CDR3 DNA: TGTGCCAGCAGTTTACTGGGCGGGGGGGCCTTAGATACGCAGTATTTT
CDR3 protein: CASSLLGGGALDTQYF

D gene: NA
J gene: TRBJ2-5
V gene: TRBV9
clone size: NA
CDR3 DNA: TGTGCCAGCAGCGCCAGCGCCCACTCCCGGAAACGCCAAGAGACCCAGTACTTC
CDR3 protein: CASSASAHSRKRQETQYF

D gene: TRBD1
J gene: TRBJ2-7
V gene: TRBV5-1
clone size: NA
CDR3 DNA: TGCGCCATCATGCCCGGACAGGGTGTCAACGAGCAGTACTTC
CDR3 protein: CAIMPGQGVNEQYF

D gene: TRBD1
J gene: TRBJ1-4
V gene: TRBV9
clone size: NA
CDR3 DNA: TGTGCCAGCAGCGTAGCTGGACAGGTTGGAGAAAAACTGTTTTTT
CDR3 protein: CASSVAGQVGEKLFF

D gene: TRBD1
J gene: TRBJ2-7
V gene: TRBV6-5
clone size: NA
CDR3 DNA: TGTGCCAGCAGTTTCGACAGGGCCCACGAGCAGTACTTC
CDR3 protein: CASSFDRAHEQYF

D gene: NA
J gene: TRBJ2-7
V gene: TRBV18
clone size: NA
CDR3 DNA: TGTGCCAGCTCACCAGGGGGCAGGTACGAGCAGTACTTC
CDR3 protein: CASSPGGRYEQYF

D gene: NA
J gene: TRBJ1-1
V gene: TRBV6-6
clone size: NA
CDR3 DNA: TGTGCCAGCAGTGCCCAGGGGTGGGACACTGAAGCTTTCTTT
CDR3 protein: CASSAQGWDTEAFF

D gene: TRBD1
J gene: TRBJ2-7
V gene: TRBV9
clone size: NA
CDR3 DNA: TGTGCCAGCAGCGCCTTTATCGAGGGACAGGGATCTCAGCAGTACTTC
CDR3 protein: CASSAFIEGQGSQQYF

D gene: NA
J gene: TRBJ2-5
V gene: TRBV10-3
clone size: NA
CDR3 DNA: TGTGCCACCAAATCACAGGAAGAGACCCAGTACTTC
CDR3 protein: CATKSQEETQYF

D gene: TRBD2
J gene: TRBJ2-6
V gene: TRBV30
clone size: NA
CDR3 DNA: TGTGCCTGGGTGGGGAGGGCGGCTGGGGCCAACGTCCTGACTTTC
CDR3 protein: CAWVGRAAGANVLTF

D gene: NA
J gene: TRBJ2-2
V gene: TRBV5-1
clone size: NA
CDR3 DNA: TGCGCCAGCAACCAAGGGGGGGCCGGGGCCGGGGAGCTGTTTTTT
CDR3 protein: CASNQGGAGAGELFF

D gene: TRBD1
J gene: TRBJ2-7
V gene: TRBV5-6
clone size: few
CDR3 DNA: TGTGCCAGCAGCCGGGACAGGGGGATCATCTACGAGCAGTACTTC
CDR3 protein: CASSRDRGIIYEQYF

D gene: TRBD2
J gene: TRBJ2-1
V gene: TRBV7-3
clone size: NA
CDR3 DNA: TGTGCCAGCAGCTCGAAGCGGGGGAACTCCTACAATGAGCAGTTCTTC
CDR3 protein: CASSSKRGNSYNEQFF

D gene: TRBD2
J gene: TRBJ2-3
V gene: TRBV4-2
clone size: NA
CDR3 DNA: TGTGCCAGCAGCCAAGATCCCACTAGCGGGGGGAGCACAGATACGCAGTATTTT
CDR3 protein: CASSQDPTSGGSTDTQYF

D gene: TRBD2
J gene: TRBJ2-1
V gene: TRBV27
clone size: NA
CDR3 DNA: TGTGCCAGCAGCCCCTTAGCGGGGGGGTTCTACAATGAGCAGTTCTTC
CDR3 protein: CASSPLAGGFYNEQFF

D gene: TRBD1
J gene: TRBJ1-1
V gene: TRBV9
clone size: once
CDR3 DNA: TGTGCCAGCAGCAAACAGGGGCAGACTGAAGCTTTCTTT
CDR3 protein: CASSKQGQTEAFF

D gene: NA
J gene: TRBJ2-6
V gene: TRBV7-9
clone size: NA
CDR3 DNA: TGTGCCAGCAGCCCCCAACTTTATTCTGGGGCCAACGTCCTGACTTTC
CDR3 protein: CASSPQLYSGANVLTF

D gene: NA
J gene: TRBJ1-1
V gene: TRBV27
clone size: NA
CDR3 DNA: TGTGCCAGCAGTTTCGGGGGGTTGGGGACTGAAGCTTTCTTT
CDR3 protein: CASSFGGLGTEAFF

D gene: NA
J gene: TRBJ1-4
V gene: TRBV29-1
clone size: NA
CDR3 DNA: TGCAGCGTTGGTGTATCTCCTAATGAAAAACTGTTTTTT
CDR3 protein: CSVGVSPNEKLFF

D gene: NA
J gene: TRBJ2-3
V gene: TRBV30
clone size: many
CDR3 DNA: TGTGCCTGGAGTACTCGGGGGAGCATAGATACGCAGTATTTT
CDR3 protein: CAWSTRGSIDTQYF

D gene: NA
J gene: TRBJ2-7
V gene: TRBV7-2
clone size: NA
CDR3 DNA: TGTGCCAGCAGCTTAACCCGGGACATGGCCTACGAGCAGTACTTC
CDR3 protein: CASSLTRDMAYEQYF

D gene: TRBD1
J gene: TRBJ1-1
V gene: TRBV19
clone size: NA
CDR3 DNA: TGTGCCAGTAGTAGGGGGGACAGGGAAGCTTTCTTT
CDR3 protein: CASSRGDREAFF

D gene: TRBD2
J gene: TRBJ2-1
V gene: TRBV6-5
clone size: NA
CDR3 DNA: TGTGCCAGCAGTTACCCGGCTAGCGGGGGGGACAATGAGCAGTTCTTC
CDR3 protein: CASSYPASGGDNEQFF

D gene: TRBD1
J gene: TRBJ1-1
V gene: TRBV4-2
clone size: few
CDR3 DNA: TGTGCCAGCAGCCAAGATCGAGGACAGGGGGTCACTGAAGCTTTCTTT
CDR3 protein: CASSQDRGQGVTEAFF

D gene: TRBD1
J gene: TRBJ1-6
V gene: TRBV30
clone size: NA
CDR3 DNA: TGTGCCTGGAGTGTAACAGGGGATTCACCCCTCCACTTT
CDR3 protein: CAWSVTGDSPLHF

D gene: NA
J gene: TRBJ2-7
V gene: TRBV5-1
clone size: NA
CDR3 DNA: TGCGCCAGCAGCTTGGAATATAGCGAGAAGAAGTACTTC
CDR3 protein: CASSLEYSEKKYF

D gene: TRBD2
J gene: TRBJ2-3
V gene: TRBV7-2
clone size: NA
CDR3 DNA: TGTGCCAGCAGCTTCCGCGGGGGTTACACAGATACGCAGTATTTT
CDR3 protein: CASSFRGGYTDTQYF

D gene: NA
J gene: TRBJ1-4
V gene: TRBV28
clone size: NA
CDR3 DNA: TGTGCCAGCAGTTTAAGAAGAACAGAGGGTGAAAAACTGTTTTTT
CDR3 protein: CASSLRRTEGEKLFF

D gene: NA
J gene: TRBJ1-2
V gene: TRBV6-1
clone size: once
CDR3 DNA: TGTGCCAGCAGTGAAATAAGTGGGCCCAACTATGGCTACACCTTC
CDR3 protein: CASSEISGPNYGYTF

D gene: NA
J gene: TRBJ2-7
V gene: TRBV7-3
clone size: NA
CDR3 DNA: TGTGCCAGCAGTACTTACCAGGGGGGCGAGCAGTACTTC
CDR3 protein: CASSTYQGGEQYF

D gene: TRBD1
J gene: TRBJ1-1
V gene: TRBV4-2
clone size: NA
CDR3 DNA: TGTGCCAGCAGTTGGACAGGGGAGAACACTGAAGCTTTCTTT
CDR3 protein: CASSWTGENTEAFF

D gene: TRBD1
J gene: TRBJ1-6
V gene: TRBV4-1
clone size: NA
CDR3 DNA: TGCGCCAGCAGCCAAGAAAAAGGGGGCACCTATAATTCACCCCTCCACTTT
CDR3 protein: CASSQEKGGTYNSPLHF

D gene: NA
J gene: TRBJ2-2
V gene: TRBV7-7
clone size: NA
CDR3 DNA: TGTGCTAGCAGCTTAACTGGGAACACCGGGGAGCTGTTTTTT
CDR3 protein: CASSLTGNTGELFF

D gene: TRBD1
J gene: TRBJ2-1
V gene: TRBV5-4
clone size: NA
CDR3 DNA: TGTGCCAGCACCTGGGACAGGGGAGAGGATGAGCAGTTCTTC
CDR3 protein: CASTWDRGEDEQFF

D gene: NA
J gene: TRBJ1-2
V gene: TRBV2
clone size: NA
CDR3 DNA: TGTGCCAGCAGTGAAGAGGGGAACTATGGCTACACCTTC
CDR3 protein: CASSEEGNYGYTF